Presented here are 5 T cell receptor beta chains from one specimen sequenced in a study of shared T cell receptors in the human thymus. Profiled with immunoSEQ multiplex PCR; TCRdb holds only in-frame clones, not every one. Here the sample spans roughly 710,000 clones, roughly 88% being singletons. The same sample was also studied in work on human thymus T cells.

Sequenced material: thymocytes. These TCRs come from a girl less than two years old with a congenital heart defect.

This clone was seen a few times. V and J are TRBV5-1 and TRBJ2-2; D possibly corresponds to TRBD2 (6 bases). The CDR3 sequence is 22 residues long. V gave up 1 base and J gave up 1 base, with 29 bases separating them. CDR1 and CDR2 (germline): SGHRS, YFSETQ. CDR3 nucleotide sequence: TGCGCCAGCAGCTTGTTCGGGGGTCCGGGGTTTACGGTTACGGAGAACACCGGGGAGCTGTTTTTT. It specifies CASSLFGGPGFTVTENTGELFF.

The table lists this clone with a count of one. V usage is TRBV4-1 and J usage is TRBJ2-3, with 15 bases matching TRBD2. The CDR3 is 19 amino acids. V gave up 6 bases and J gave up 0 bases; unmatched junction bases: 10. From germline, CDR1 is MGHRA and CDR2 YSYEKL. The CDR3 coding sequence is TGCGCCAGCAGAAGCTTCCCCGGACTAGCGGGGGGGAGCACAGATACGCAGTATTTT. This sequence encodes CASRSFPGLAGGSTDTQYF.

This chain uses TRBV6-5 with TRBJ2-2; 9 positions match TRBD1. Unmatched junction bases numbered 7, after V lost 8 bases and J lost 3 bases. The length of the CDR3 is 15 residues. Germline V gene sequence: CDR1 MNHEY, CDR2 SVGAGI. CDR3 loop: CASLSDRGDTGELFF. CDR3 nucleotides: TGTGCCAGCCTTTCGGACAGGGGAGACACCGGGGAGCTGTTTTTT.

V usage is TRBV9 and J usage is TRBJ2-1, with D possibly TRBD2 on 6 matching bases. Trimming stripped 4 bases from V and 7 bases from J, with 9 bases between. Germline-derived CDR1 and CDR2 are SGDLS and YYNGEE. This CDR3 contains 12 residues. The CDR3 sequence is CASSQAGNEQFF. The CDR3, as DNA: TGTGCCAGCAGCCAGGCGGGAAATGAGCAGTTCTTC.

The chain is built from TRBV28 and TRBJ2-5; TRBD1 agrees at 7 bases. The germline CDR1 and CDR2 sequences are MDHEN and SYDVKM. The CDR3 sequence is 18 residues long. Trimming cost V 0 bases and J 1 base; bases outside gene matches: 11. CDR3 sequence (DNA): TGTGCCAGCAGTTTATGCAGTCCCCCACAGGGGCCCCAAGAGACCCAGTACTTC. Translation gives CASSLCSPPQGPQETQYF.